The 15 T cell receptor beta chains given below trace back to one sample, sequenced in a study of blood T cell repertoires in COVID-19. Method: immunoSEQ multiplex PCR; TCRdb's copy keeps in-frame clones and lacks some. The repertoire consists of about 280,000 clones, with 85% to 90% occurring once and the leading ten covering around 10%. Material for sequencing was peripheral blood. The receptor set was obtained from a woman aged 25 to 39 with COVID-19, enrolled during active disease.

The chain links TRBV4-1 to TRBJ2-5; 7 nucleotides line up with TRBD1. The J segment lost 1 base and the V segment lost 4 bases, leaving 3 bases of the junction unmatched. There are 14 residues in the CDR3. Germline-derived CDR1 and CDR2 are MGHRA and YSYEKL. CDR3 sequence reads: CASSLGTAQETQYF. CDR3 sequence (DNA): TGCGCCAGCAGCCTAGGGACAGCCCAAGAGACCCAGTACTTC.

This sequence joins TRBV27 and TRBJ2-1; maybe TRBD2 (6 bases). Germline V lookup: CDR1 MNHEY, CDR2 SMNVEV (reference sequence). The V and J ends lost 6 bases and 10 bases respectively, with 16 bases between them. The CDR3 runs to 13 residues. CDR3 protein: CASSHLGDLEQFF. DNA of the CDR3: TGTGCCAGCAGCCATTTGGGGGACTTAGAGCAGTTCTTC.

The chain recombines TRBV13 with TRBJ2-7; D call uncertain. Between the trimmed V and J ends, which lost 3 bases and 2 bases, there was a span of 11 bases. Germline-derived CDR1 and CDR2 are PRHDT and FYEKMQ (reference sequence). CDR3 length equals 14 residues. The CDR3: CASSLGSTTYEQYF. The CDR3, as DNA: TGTGCCAGCAGCTTGGGCAGCACAACCTACGAGCAGTACTTC.

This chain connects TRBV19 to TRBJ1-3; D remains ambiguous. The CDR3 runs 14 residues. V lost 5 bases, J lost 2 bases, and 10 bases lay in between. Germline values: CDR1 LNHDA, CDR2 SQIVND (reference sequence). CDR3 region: CASSRPETGNTIYF. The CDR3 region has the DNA TGTGCCAGTAGTCGTCCGGAGACTGGAAACACCATATATTTT. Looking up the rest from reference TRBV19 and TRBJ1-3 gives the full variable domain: DGGITQSPKYLFRKEGQNVTLSCEQNLNHDAMYWYRQDPGQGLRLIYYSQIVNDFQKGDIAEGYSVSREKKESFPLTVTSAQKNPTAFYLCASSRPETGNTIYFGEGSWLTVV.

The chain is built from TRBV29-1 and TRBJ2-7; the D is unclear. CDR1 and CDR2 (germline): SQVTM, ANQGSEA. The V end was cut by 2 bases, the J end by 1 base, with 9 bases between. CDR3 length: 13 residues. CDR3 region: CSVEFSPSYEQYF. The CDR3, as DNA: TGCAGCGTTGAATTCAGTCCTTCCTACGAGCAGTACTTC.

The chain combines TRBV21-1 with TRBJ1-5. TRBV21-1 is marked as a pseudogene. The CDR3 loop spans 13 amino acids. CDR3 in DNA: TGTGCCAGCCCCCCGGTAGAGAATCAGCCCCAGCATTTT. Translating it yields CASPPVENQPQHF.

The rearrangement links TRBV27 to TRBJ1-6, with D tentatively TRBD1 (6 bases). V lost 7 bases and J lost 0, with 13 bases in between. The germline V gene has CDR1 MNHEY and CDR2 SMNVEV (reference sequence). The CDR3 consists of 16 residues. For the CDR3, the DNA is TGTGCCAGCACCTCGGCAGGGGCCTCCTATAATTCACCCCTCCACTTT. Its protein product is CASTSAGASYNSPLHF.

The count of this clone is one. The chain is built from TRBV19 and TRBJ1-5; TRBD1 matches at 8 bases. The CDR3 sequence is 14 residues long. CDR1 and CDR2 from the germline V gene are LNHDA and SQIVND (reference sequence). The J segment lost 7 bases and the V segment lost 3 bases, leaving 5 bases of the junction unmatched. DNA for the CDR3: TGTGCCAGTAGTATTGACAGGGGAGGACAGCCCCAGCATTTT. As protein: CASSIDRGGQPQHF.

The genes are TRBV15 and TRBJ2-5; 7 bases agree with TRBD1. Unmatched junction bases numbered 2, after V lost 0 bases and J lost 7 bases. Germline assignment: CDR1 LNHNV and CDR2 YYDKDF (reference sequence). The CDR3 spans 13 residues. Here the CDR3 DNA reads TGTGCCACCAGCAGAGATAGACAGGGGACCCAGTACTTC. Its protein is CATSRDRQGTQYF.

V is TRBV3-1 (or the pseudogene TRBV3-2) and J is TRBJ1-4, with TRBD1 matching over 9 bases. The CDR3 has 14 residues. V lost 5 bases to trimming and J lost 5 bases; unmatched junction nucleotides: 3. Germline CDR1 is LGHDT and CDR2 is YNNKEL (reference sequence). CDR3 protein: CASSIGTGNEKLFF. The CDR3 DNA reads TGTGCCAGCAGCATCGGGACAGGGAATGAAAAACTGTTTTTT.

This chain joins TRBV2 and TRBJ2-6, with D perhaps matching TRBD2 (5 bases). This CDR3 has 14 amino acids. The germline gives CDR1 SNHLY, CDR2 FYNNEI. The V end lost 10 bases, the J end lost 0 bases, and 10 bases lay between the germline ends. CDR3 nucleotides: TGTGCCAACGGGAACCCCTCTGGGGCCAACGTCCTGACTTTC. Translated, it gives CANGNPSGANVLTF. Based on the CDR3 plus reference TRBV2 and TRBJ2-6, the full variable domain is EPEVTQTPSHQVTQMGQEVILRCVPISNHLYFYWYRQILGQKVEFLVSFYNNEISEKSEIFDDQFSVERPDGSNFTLKIRSTKLEDSAMYFCANGNPSGANVLTFGAGSRLTVL.

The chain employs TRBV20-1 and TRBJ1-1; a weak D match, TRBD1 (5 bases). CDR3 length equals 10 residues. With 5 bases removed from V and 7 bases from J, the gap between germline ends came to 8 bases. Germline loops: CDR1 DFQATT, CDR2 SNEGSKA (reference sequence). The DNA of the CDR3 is TGCAGTGCTGGACACGTTGAAGCTTTCTTT. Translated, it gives CSAGHVEAFF.

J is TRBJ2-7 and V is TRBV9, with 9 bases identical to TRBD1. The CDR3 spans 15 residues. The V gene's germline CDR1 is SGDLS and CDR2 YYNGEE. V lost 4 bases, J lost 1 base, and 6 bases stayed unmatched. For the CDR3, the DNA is TGTGCCAGCAGCCAAGACAGGGGGGTATCCTACGAGCAGTACTTC. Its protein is CASSQDRGVSYEQYF.

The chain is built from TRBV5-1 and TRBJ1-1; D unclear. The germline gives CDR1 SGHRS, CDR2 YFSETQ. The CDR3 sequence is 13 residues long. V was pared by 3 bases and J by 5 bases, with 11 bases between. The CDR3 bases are TGCGCCAGCAGCTCCTTATCGGGGACTGAAGCTTTCTTT. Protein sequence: CASSSLSGTEAFF.

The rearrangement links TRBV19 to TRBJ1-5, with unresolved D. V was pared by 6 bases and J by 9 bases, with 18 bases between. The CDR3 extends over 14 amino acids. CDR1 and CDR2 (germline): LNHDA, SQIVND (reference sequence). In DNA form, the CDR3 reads TGTGCCAGTAGCCGGATTCTGAGGTTCCCGCCCCAGCATTTT. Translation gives CASSRILRFPPQHF. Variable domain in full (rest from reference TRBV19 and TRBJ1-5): DGGITQSPKYLFRKEGQNVTLSCEQNLNHDAMYWYRQDPGQGLRLIYYSQIVNDFQKGDIAEGYSVSREKKESFPLTVTSAQKNPTAFYLCASSRILRFPPQHFGDGTRLSIL.